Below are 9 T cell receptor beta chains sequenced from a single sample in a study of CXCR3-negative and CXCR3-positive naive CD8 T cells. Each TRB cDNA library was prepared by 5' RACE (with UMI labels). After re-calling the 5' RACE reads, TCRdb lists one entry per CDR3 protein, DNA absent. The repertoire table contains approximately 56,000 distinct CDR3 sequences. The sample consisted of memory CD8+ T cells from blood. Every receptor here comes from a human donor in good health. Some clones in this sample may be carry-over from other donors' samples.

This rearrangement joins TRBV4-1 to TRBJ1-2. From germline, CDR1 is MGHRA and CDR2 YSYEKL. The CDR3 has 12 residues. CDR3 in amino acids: CASSDGVYGYTF.

The CDR3 spells CSARPTAAAYTDTQYF. V is TRBV29-1 and J is TRBJ2-3. Per the germline V gene, CDR1 is SQVTM and CDR2 is ANQGSEA. CDR3 size: 16 residues.

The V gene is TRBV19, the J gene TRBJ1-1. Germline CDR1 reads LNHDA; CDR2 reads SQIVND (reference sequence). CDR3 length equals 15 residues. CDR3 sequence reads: CASSMGTDLNTEAFF.

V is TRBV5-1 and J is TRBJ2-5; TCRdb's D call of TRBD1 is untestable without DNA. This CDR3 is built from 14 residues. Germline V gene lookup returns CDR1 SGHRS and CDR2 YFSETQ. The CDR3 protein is CASSSQGLQETQYF.

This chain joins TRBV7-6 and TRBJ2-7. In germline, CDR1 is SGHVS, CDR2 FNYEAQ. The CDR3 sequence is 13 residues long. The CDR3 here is CASSDLTSDEQYF.

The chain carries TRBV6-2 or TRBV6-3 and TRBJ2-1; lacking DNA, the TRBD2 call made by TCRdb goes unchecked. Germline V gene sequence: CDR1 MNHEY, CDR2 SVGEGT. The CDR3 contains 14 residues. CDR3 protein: CASSMGLAVYEQFF.

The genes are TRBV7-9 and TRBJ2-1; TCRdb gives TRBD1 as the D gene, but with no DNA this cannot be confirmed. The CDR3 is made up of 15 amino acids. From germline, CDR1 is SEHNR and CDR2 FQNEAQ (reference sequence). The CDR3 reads CASSLTGGRYNEQFF.

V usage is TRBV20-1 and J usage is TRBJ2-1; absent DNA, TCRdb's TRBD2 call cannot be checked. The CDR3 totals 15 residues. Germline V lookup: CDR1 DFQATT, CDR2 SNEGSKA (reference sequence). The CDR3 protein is CSARGGGATYNEQFF.

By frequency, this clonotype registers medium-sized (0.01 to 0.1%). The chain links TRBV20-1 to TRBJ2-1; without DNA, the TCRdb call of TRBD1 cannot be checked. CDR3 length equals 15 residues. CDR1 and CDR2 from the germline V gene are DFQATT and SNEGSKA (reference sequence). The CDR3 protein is CSARGDRESYNEQFF.